This TCR beta chain was captured by sequencing in a study of early T cells in non-severe SARS-CoV-2 infection. Background on the study: The study sequenced bulk RNA from unsorted whole blood, with chains unpaired. Study observations and caveats: Matching against VDJdb likely underestimated virus-specific expansions, favoring anti-spike CD8.

Germline CDR1 reads SGHRS; CDR2 reads YFSETQ. The CDR3 has 15 amino acids. V lost 2 bases, J lost 4 bases, and 8 bases stayed unmatched. The protocol attached unique molecular identifiers to individual cDNA molecules. In TCRdb, the 5' RACE reads were re-called with MiXCR into one record per CDR3 protein. The sample holds 60,000 to 75,000 distinct CDR3 sequences; around 10% are singletons and the top ten take 4.5%. This clonotype was found many times. Its specificity is not known. The sample taken for sequencing was whole blood. This chain uses TRBV5-1 with TRBJ2-5; 7 bases agree with TRBD1. This receptor was obtained from an adult who was a healthcare worker with PCR-confirmed SARS-CoV-2 infection or an uninfected control (not recorded which). This chain's CDR3 is CASSLRTGGGETQYF. The DNA for the CDR3 is TGCGCCAGCAGCTTAAGGACAGGCGGAGGAGAGACCCAGTACTTC. The variable domain in full, with the rest retrieved from reference TRBV5-1 and TRBJ2-5, is KAGVTQTPRYLIKTRGQQVTLSCSPISGHRSVSWYQQTPGQGLQFLFEYFSETQRNKGNFPGRFSGRQFSNSRSEMNVSTLELGDSALYLCASSLRTGGGETQYFGPGTRLLVL.